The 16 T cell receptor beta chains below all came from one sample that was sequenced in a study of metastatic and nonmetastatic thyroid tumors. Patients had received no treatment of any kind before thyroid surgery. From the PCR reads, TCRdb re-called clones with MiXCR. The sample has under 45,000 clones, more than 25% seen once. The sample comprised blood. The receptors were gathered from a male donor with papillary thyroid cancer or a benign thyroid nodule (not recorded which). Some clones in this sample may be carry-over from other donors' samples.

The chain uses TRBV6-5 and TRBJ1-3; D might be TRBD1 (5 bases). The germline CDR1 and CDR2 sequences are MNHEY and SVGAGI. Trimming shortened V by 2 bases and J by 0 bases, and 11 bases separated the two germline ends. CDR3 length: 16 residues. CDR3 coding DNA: TGTGCCAGCAGTTACACATCCGGGACCTCTGGAAACACCATATATTTT. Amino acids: CASSYTSGTSGNTIYF.

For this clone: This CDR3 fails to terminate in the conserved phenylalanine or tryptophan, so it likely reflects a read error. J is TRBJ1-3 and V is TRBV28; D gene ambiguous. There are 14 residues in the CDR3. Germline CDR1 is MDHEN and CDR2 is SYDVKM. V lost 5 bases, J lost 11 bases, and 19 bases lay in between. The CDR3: CASSPTGSIVAIYV. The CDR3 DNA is TGTGCCAGCAGTCCGACTGGGTCCATTGTGGCCATATATGTT.

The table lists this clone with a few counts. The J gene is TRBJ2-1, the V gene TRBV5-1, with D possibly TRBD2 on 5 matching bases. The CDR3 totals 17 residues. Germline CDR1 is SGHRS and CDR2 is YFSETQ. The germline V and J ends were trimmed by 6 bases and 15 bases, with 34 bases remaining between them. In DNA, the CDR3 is TGCGCCAGCACGAACGAGATGAGCGAGACCACCATGAGGGATCTGTTCTTC. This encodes CASTNEMSETTMRDLFF.

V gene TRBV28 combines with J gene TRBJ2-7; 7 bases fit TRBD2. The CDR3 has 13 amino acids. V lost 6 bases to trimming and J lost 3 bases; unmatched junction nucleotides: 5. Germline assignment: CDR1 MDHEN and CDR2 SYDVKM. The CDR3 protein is CASRPGGLYEQYF. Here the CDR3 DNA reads TGTGCCAGCAGGCCGGGAGGACTCTACGAGCAGTACTTC.

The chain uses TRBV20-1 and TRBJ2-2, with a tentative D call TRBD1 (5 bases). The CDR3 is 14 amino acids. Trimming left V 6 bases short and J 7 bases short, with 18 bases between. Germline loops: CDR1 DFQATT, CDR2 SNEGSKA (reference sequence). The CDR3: CSARIQGAVGELFF. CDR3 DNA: TGCAGTGCGAGGATCCAAGGGGCTGTCGGGGAGCTGTTTTTT.

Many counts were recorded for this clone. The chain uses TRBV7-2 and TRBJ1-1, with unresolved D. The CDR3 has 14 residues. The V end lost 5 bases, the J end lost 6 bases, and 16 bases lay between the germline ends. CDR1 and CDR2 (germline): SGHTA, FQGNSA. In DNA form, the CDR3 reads TGTGCCAGCAGCACTGGTGGAGCAGATTCTGAAGCTTTCTTT. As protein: CASSTGGADSEAFF. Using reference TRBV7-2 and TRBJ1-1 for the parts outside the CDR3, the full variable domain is GAGVSQSPSNKVTEKGKDVELRCDPISGHTALYWYRQSLGQGLEFLIYFQGNSAPDKSGLPSDRFSAERTGGSVSTLTIQRTQQEDSAVYLCASSTGGADSEAFFGQGTRLTVV.

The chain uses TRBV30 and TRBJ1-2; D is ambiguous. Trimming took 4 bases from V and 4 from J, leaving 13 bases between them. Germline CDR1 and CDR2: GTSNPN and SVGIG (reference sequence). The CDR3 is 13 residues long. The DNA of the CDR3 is TGTGCCTGGACCTGGGGAGGAGGCTATGGCTACACCTTC. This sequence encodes CAWTWGGGYGYTF.

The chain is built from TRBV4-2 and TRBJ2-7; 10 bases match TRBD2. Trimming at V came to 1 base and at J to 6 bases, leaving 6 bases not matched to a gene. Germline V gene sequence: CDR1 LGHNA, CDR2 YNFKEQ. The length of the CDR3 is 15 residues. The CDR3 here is CASSQVYSGRSEQYF. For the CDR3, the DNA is TGTGCCAGCAGCCAAGTGTATAGCGGGAGGTCCGAGCAGTACTTC.

The CDR3 DNA is TGTGCCAGCAGTGAAGGGCTATCCCGGACCCAGTACTTC. Encoded protein: CASSEGLSRTQYF. The chain combines TRBV6-1 with TRBJ2-5; D is unclear. The CDR3 consists of 13 residues. From germline, CDR1 is MNHNS and CDR2 SASEGT. The ends were cut back, 1 base at V and 7 bases at J, with 10 bases in the middle.

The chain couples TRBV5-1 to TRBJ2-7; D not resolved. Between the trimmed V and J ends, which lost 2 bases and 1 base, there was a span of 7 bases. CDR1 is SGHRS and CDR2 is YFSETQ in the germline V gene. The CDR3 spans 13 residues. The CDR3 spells CASSFAESYEQYF. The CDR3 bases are TGCGCCAGCAGCTTTGCTGAGTCCTACGAGCAGTACTTC.

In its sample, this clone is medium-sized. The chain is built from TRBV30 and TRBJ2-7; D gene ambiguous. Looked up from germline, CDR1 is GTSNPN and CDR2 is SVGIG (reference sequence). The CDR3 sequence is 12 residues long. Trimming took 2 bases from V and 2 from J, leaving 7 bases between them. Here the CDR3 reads CAWSFGTYEQYF. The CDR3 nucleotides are TGTGCCTGGAGTTTCGGAACCTACGAGCAGTACTTC. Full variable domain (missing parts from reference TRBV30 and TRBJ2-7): SQTIHQWPATLVQPVGSPLSLECTVEGTSNPNLYWYRQAAGRGLQLLFYSVGIGQISSEVPQNLSASRPQDRQFILSSKKLLLSDSGFYLCAWSFGTYEQYFGPGTRLTVT.

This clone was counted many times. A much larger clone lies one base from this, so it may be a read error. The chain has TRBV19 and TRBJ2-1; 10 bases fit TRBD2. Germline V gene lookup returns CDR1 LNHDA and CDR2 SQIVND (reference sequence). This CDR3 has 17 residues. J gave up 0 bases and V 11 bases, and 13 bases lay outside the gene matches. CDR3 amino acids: CAAPRLAGDLSYNEQFF. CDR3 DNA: TGTGCCGCGCCCCGCCTAGCGGGGGACCTCTCCTACAATGAGCAGTTCTTC.

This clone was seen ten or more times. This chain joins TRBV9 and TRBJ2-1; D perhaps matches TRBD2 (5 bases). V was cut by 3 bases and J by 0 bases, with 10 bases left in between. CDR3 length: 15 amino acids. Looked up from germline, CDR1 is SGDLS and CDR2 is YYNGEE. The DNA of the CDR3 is TGTGCCAGCAGCGCGGACGGGAACTCCTACAATGAGCAGTTCTTC. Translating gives CASSADGNSYNEQFF.

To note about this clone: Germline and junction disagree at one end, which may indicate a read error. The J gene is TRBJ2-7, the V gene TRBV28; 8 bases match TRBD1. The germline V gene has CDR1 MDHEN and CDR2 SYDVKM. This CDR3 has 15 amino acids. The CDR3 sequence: CSSSSAGTGASEQNF. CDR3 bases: TGTTCAAGCAGTTCGGCCGGGACAGGAGCCTCCGAGCAGAACTTC. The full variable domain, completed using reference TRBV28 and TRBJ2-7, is DVKVTQSSRYLVKRTGEKVFLECVQDMDHENMFWYRQDPGLGLRLIYFSYDVKMKEKGDIPEGYSVSREKKERFSLILESASTNQTSMYLCSSSSAGTGASEQNFGPGTRLTVT.

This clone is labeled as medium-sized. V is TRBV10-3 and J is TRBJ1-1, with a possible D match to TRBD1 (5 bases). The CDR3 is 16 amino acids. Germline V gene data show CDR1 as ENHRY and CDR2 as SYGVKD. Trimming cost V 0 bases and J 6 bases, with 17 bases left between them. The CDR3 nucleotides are TGTGCCATCAGTGAGTCGATCCAGGGATTTTTGGCTGAAGCTTTCTTT. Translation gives CAISESIQGFLAEAFF.

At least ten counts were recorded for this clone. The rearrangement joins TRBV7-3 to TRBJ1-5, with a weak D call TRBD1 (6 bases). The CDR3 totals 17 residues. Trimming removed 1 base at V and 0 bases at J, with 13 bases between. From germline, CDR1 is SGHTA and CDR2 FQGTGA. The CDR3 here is CASSLKYRAYSNQPQHF. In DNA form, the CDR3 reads TGTGCCAGCAGCTTAAAGTACAGGGCGTATAGCAATCAGCCCCAGCATTTT.